This is a list of T cell receptor beta chains from one sample in a study of CD8+ T cells in alopecia areata. The method was immunoSEQ multiplex PCR; TCRdb's version includes in-frame clones alone and lacks a portion of them. The sample includes around 120,000 clones, 53% of them seen just once. The sample consisted of CD4+ T cells sorted from blood, taken at week 4, from a patient treated with tofacitinib. The receptors were sampled from a human donor with alopecia areata. Each CDR3 is given with its conserved first and last residue. Each record gives: clone size, D gene, J gene, V gene, CDR3 protein, CDR3 DNA. The D gene is left open where the match is weak. Size tells how often a clone was seen (once, few, many) or the class of an expanded clone, and some rows leave it out.

few TRBD1 TRBJ2-4 TRBV29-1 CSVERIRGPSKNIQYF TGCAGCGTTGAAAGGATCAGGGGGCCGTCCAAAAACATTCAGTACTTC
few . TRBJ2-5 TRBV9 CASSVGGVQETQYF TGTGCCAGCAGCGTGGGCGGGGTCCAAGAGACCCAGTACTTC
. TRBD1 TRBJ1-2 TRBV30 CASRRTGNGYGYTF TGTGCCTCCCGGAGGACAGGCAATGGTTATGGCTACACCTTC
few . TRBJ2-2 TRBV29-1 CSVEGQGVSTGELFF TGCAGCGTTGAAGGTCAGGGTGTGAGCACCGGGGAGCTGTTTTTT
. . TRBJ2-6 TRBV27 CASSFADRPRGLTF TGTGCCAGCAGTTTCGCTGATCGCCCCCGCGGACTGACTTTC
few . TRBJ2-3 TRBV30 CAWKGLVAGTDTQYF TGTGCCTGGAAGGGGTTGGTAGCGGGCACAGATACGCAGTATTTT
. . TRBJ2-7 TRBV30 CAWSVDHEQYF TGTGCCTGGAGTGTAGATCATGAGCAGTACTTC
few . TRBJ2-3 TRBV13 CASSLAPTGTDTQYF TGTGCCAGCAGCTTAGCCCCAACCGGTACAGATACGCAGTATTTT
. . TRBJ1-1 TRBV27 CASSPLSLNTEAFF TGTGCCAGCAGTCCGCTCTCCCTGAACACTGAAGCTTTCTTT
. . TRBJ2-7 TRBV1 CTGTGREIYEQYF TGCACCGGTACTGGAAGGGAAATCTACGAGCAGTACTTC
few . TRBJ2-7 TRBV30 CAWSKGGRTYEQYF TGTGCCTGGAGTAAGGGGGGCAGGACCTACGAGCAGTACTTC
. . TRBJ1-2 TRBV30 CAWSDTGLGGYTF TGTGCCTGGAGCGACACTGGGCTGGGGGGCTACACCTTC
. . TRBJ1-1 TRBV29-1 CSVGSQQGVSAEAFF TGCAGCGTTGGTTCCCAACAGGGTGTTAGCGCTGAAGCTTTCTTT
once . TRBJ1-5 TRBV4-1 CASSQVPAHGGSNQPQHF TGCGCCAGCAGCCAAGTACCGGCTCACGGGGGAAGCAATCAGCCCCAGCATTTT
few TRBD2 TRBJ2-1 TRBV2 CASSEESLAGGRNEQFF TGTGCCAGCAGTGAAGAAAGCCTAGCGGGAGGACGCAATGAGCAGTTCTTC
. . TRBJ1-2 TRBV4-2 CASSQGYPGQNPGPYGYTF TGTGCCAGCAGCCAAGGTTACCCTGGACAGAACCCCGGACCCTATGGCTACACCTTC
few TRBD1 TRBJ1-1 TRBV12-5 CASGLVPDRDTEAFF TGTGCTAGTGGTTTGGTACCGGACAGGGACACTGAAGCTTTCTTT
. . TRBJ2-5 TRBV5-1 CASSLVSEETQYF TGCGCCAGCAGCTTGGTTTCAGAAGAGACCCAGTACTTC
few TRBD2 TRBJ2-3 TRBV29-1 CSGQKRELYTDTQYF TGCAGCGGGCAAAAGCGGGAGTTGTACACAGATACGCAGTATTTT
. . TRBJ1-2 TRBV30 CAWSQTQKPNYGYTF TGTGCCTGGAGCCAAACCCAGAAACCTAACTATGGCTACACCTTC
. TRBD2 TRBJ2-7 TRBV2 CASRGAGNEQYF TGTGCCAGCAGGGGAGCGGGAAACGAGCAGTACTTC
. TRBD1 TRBJ1-1 TRBV29-1 CSVSGTGRAEAFF TGCAGCGTTTCCGGGACAGGGAGGGCTGAAGCTTTCTTT
. . TRBJ2-7 TRBV4-2 CASSQDLASRTEQYF TGTGCCAGCAGCCAAGACTTGGCATCTCGTACCGAGCAGTACTTC
. . TRBJ2-3 TRBV6-5 CARVHDSADTQYF TGTGCCAGGGTTCATGACTCAGCAGATACGCAGTATTTT
. TRBD1 TRBJ2-1 TRBV4-2 CASSQETGGGYNEQFF TGTGCCAGCAGCCAAGAGACAGGGGGCGGCTACAATGAGCAGTTCTTC
few . TRBJ2-3 TRBV29-1 CSVLILVPSTDTQYF TGCAGCGTTCTTATTTTGGTCCCAAGCACAGATACGCAGTATTTT
. . TRBJ2-7 TRBV28 CASSLRGRDTYEQYF TGTGCCAGCAGTTTACGGGGACGGGACACCTACGAGCAGTACTTC
few . TRBJ1-1 TRBV29-1 CSVARGEAFF TGCAGCGTTGCGCGGGGCGAAGCTTTCTTT
many . TRBJ2-4 TRBV7-2 CASSLGARMGIQYF TGTGCCAGCAGCTTAGGGGCCCGGATGGGCATTCAGTACTTC
. TRBD2 TRBJ2-1 TRBV7-8 CASSRDYLSYNEQFF TGTGCCAGCAGCAGGGACTACCTCTCCTACAATGAGCAGTTCTTC
once TRBD1 TRBJ2-7 TRBV4-1 CASSLKRGHDSYEQYF TGCGCCAGCAGCTTGAAAAGGGGGCACGACTCCTACGAGCAGTACTTC
. TRBD1 TRBJ2-6 TRBV7-3 CASSPGWGQGAAGANVLTF TGTGCCAGCAGCCCAGGCTGGGGACAGGGGGCTGCTGGGGCCAACGTCCTGACTTTC
. TRBD1 TRBJ2-6 TRBV29-1 CSVEVGGLGANVLTF TGCAGCGTTGAAGTAGGGGGCCTCGGGGCCAACGTCCTGACTTTC
. . TRBJ1-1 TRBV29-1 CSFSGGQLNTEAFF TGCAGCTTCTCCGGGGGGCAATTGAACACTGAAGCTTTCTTT
many . TRBJ2-2 TRBV7-2 CASSLGIGITGELFF TGTGCCAGCAGCTTAGGAATTGGAATTACCGGGGAGCTGTTTTTT
few . TRBJ2-1 TRBV2 CASSVNFNEQFF TGTGCCAGCAGTGTGAACTTCAATGAGCAGTTCTTC
. TRBD1 TRBJ1-4 TRBV5-1 CASSLDRGPEKLFF TGCGCCAGCAGCCTGGACAGGGGGCCTGAAAAACTGTTTTTT
few . TRBJ1-2 TRBV19 CASFNMAGYGYTF TGTGCCAGCTTTAACATGGCGGGCTATGGCTACACCTTC
few . TRBJ2-3 TRBV30 CAWSGLATTDTQYF TGTGCCTGGAGCGGACTTGCAACGACAGATACGCAGTATTTT
few TRBD2 TRBJ2-3 TRBV5-1 CASSILTSGGANTQYF TGCGCCAGCAGCATTCTCACTAGCGGGGGGGCAAATACGCAGTATTTT
. . TRBJ2-5 TRBV30 CAGGGETQYF TGTGCCGGAGGGGGAGAGACCCAGTACTTC
. . TRBJ1-2 TRBV18 CASSPADNYGYTF TGTGCCAGCTCACCGGCTGATAACTATGGCTACACCTTC